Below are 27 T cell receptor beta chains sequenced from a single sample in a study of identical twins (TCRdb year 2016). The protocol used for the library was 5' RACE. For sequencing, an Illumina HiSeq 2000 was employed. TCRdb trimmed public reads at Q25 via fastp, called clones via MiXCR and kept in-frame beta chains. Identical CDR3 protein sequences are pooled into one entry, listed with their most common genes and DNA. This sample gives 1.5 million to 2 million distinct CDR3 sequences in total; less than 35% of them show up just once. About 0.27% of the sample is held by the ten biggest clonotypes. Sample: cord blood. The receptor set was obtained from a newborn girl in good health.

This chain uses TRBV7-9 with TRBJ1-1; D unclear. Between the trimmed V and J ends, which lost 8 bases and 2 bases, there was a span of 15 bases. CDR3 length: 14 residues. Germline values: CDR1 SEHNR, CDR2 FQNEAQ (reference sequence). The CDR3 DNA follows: TGTGCCAGCGGCACCATCGGACCCAACACTGAAGCTTTCTTT. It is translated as CASGTIGPNTEAFF.

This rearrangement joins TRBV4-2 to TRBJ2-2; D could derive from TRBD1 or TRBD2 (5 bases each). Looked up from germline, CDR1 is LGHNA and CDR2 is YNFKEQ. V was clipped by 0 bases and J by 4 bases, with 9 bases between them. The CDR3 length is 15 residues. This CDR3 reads CASSQEFGGTGELFF. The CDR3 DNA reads TGTGCCAGCAGCCAAGAATTTGGGGGCACCGGGGAGCTGTTTTTT.

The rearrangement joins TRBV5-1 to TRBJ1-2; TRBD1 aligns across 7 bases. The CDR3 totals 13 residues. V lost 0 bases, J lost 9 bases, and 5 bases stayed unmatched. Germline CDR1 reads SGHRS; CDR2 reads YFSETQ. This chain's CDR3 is CASSLATGVCYTF. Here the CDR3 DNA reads TGCGCCAGCAGCTTGGCCACAGGGGTTTGCTACACCTTC.

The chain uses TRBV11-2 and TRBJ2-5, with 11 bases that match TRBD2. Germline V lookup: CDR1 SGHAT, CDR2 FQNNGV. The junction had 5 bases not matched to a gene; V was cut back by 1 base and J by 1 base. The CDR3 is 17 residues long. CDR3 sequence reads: CASSLASGLAAQETQYF. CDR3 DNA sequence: TGTGCCAGCAGCTTAGCTTCGGGACTAGCGGCCCAAGAGACCCAGTACTTC.

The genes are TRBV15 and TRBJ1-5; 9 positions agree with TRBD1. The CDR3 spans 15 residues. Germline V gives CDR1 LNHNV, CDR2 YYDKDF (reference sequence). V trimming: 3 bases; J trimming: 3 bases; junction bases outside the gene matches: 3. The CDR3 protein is CATSSHRGLNQPQHF. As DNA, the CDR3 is TGTGCCACCAGCAGCCACAGGGGGCTCAATCAGCCCCAGCATTTT. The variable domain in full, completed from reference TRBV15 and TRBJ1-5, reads DAMVIQNPRYQVTQFGKPVTLSCSQTLNHNVMYWYQQKSSQAPKLLFHYYDKDFNNEADTPDNFQSRRPNTSFCFLDIRSPGLGDTAMYLCATSSHRGLNQPQHFGDGTRLSIL.

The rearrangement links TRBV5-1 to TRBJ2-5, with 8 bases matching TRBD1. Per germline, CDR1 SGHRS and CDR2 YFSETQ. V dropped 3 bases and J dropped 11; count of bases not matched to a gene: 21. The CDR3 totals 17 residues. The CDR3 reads CASSSGTGPLIYNEQYF. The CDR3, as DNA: TGCGCCAGCAGCTCCGGGACAGGCCCCCTTATCTACAATGAGCAGTACTTC.

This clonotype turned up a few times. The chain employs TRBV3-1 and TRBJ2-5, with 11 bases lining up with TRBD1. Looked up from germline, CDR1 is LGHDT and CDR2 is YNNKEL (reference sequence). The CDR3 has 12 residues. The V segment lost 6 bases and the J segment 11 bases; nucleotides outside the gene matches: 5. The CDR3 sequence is CASRDRGQKQYF. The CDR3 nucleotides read TGTGCCAGCAGGGACAGGGGGCAGAAGCAGTACTTC.

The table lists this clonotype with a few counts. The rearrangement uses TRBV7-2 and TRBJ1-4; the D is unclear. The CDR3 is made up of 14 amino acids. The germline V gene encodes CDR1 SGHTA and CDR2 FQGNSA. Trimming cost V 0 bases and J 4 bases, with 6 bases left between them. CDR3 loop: CASSLAGINEKLFF. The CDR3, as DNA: TGTGCCAGCAGCTTAGCAGGGATTAATGAAAAACTGTTTTTT.

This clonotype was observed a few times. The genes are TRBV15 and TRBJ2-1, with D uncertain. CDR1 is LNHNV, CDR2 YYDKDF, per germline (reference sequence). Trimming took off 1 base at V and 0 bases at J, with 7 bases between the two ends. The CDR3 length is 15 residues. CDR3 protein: CATSRGSSSYNEQFF. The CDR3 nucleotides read TGTGCCACCAGCAGAGGGTCTAGCTCCTACAATGAGCAGTTCTTC.

In DNA form, the CDR3 reads TGTGCCAGCAGCCAACAATGGGGGGGGGCCCCCCTTGATACGCAGTATTTT. As protein: CASSQQWGGAPLDTQYF. V and J are TRBV4-2 and TRBJ2-3; D may be TRBD2 (7 bases). This CDR3 region has 17 residues. Germline CDR1 reads LGHNA; CDR2 reads YNFKEQ. Between the trimmed V and J ends, which lost 2 bases and 6 bases, there was a span of 21 bases.

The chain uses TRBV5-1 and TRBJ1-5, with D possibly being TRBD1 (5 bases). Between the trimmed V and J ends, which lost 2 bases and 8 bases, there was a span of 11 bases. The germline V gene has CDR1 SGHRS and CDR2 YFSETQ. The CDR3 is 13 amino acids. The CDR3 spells CASSFFRVKPQHF. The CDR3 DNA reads TGCGCCAGCAGCTTTTTCAGGGTAAAGCCCCAGCATTTT.

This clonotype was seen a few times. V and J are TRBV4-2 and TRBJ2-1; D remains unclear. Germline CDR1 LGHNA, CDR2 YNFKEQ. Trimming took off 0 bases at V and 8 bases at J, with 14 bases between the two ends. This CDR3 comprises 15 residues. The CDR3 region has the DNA TGTGCCAGCAGCCAAGATACTACCCCCGGCGATGAGCAGTTCTTC. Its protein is CASSQDTTPGDEQFF.

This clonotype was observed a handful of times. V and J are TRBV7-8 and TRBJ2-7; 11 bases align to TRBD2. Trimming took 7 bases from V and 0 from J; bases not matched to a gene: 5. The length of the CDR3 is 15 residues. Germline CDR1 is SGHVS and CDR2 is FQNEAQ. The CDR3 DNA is TGTGCCAGCAACCCTAGCGGGGGGCTCTCCTACGAGCAGTACTTC. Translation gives CASNPSGGLSYEQYF.

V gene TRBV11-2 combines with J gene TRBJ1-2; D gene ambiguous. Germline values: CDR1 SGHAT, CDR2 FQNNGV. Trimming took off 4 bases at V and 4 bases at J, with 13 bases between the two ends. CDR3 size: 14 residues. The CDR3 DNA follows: TGTGCCAGCAGCTCGGTTAATGGAGCCTATGGCTACACCTTC. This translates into CASSSVNGAYGYTF.

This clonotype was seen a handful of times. The CDR3 protein is CASSTNRGNQPQHF. In DNA, the CDR3 is TGTGCCAGCAGCACTAACAGGGGCAATCAGCCCCAGCATTTT. This rearrangement joins TRBV7-2 to TRBJ1-5; D might be TRBD1 (6 bases). Between the trimmed V and J ends, which lost 5 bases and 2 bases, there was a span of 10 bases. In germline, CDR1 is SGHTA, CDR2 FQGNSA. This CDR3 spans 14 amino acids.

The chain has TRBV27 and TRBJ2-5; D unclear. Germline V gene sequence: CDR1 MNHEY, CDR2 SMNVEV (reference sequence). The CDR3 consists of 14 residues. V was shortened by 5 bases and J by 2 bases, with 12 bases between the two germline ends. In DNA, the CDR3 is TGTGCCAGCAGTAATGAGGTCAGACAAGAGACCCAGTACTTC. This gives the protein CASSNEVRQETQYF.

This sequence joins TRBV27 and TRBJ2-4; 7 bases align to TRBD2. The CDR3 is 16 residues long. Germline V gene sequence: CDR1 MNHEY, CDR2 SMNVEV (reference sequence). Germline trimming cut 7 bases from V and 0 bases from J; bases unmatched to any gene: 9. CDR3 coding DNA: TGTGCCAGCAAGAGGAGGGGAGGGCTAGCCAAAAACATTCAGTACTTC. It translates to CASKRRGGLAKNIQYF.

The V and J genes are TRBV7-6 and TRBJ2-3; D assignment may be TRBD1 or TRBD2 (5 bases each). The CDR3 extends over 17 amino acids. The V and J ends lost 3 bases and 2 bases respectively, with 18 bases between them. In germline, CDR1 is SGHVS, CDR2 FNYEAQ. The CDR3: CASSFSAGTWTTDTQYF. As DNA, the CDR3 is TGTGCCAGCAGCTTCTCCGCCGGGACCTGGACCACAGATACGCAGTATTTT.

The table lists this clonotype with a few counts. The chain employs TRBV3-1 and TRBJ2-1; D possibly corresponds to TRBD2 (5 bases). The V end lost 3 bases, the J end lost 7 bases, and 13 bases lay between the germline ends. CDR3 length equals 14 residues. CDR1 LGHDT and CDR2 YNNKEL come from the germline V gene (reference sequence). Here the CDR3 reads CASSHGSRGNEQFF. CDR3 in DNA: TGTGCCAGCAGCCACGGTTCTCGCGGGAATGAGCAGTTCTTC.

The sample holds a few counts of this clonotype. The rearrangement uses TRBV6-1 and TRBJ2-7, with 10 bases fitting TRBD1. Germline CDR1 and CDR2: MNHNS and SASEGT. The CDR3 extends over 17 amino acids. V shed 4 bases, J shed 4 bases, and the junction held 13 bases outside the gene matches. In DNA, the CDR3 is TGTGCCAGCAGTGGTGGACAGGGGGTGATAAGTACGTACGAGCAGTACTTC. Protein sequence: CASSGGQGVISTYEQYF.

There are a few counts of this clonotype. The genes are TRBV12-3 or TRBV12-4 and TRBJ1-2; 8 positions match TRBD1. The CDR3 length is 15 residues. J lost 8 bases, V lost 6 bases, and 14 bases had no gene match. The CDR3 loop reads CASSLNPRGRKGYTF. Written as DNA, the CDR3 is TGTGCCAGCAGCCTAAACCCCAGGGGGCGCAAAGGCTACACCTTC.

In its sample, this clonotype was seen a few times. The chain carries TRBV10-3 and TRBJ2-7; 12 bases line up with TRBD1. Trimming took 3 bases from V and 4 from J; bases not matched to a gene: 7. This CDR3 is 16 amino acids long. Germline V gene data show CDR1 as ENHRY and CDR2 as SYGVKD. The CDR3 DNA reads TGTGCCATCAGTGAAATAACGGGACAGGGGGCTTACGAGCAGTACTTC. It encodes CAISEITGQGAYEQYF.

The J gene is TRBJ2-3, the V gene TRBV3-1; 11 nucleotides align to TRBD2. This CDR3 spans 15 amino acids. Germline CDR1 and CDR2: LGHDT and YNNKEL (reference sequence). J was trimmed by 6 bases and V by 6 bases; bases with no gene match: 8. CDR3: CASRHSGRAGDTQYF. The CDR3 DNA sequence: TGTGCCAGCAGACATAGCGGGAGGGCCGGTGATACGCAGTATTTT.

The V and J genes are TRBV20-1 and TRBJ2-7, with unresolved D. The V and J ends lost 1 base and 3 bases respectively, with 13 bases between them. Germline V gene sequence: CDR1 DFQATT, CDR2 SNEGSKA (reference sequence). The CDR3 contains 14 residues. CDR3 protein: CSARGTRTHYEQYF. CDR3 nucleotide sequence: TGCAGTGCTAGAGGTACACGGACCCACTACGAGCAGTACTTC.

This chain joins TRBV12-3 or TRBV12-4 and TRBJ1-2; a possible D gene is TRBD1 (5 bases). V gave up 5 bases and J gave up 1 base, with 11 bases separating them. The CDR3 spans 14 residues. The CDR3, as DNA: TGTGCCAGCAGTCCCGGACACCTTAACTATGGCTACACCTTC. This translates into CASSPGHLNYGYTF.

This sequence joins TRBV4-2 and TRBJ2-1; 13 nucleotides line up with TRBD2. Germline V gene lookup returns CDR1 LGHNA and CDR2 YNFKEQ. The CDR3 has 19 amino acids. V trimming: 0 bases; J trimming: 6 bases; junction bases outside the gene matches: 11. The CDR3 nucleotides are TGTGCCAGCAGCCAAGATGGGGGCCCACTAGCGGGGGGGTCCAATGAGCAGTTCTTC. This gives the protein CASSQDGGPLAGGSNEQFF.

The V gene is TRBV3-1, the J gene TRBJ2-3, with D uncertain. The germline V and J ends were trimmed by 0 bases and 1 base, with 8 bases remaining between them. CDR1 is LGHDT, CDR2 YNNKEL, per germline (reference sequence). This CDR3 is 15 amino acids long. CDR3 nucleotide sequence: TGTGCCAGCAGCCAAGATCGGCGGCGCACAGATACGCAGTATTTT. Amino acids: CASSQDRRRTDTQYF.